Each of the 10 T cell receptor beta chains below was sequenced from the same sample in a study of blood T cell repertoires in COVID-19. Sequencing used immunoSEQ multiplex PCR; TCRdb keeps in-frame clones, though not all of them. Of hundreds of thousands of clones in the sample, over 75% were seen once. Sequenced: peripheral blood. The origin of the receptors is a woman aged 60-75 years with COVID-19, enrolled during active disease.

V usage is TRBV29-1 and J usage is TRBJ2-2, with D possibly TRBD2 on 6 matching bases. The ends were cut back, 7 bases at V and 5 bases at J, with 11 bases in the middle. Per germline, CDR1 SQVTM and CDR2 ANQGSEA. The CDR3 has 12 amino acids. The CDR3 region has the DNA TGCAGCGCGACTAGAGGGACCGGGGAGCTGTTTTTT. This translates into CSATRGTGELFF.

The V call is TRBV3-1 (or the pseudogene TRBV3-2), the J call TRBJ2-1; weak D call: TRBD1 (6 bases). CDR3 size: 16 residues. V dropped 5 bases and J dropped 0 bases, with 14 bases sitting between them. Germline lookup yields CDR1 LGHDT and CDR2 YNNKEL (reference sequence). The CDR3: CASSSRQASSYNEQFF. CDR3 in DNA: TGTGCCAGCAGCTCACGACAGGCGAGCTCCTACAATGAGCAGTTCTTC.

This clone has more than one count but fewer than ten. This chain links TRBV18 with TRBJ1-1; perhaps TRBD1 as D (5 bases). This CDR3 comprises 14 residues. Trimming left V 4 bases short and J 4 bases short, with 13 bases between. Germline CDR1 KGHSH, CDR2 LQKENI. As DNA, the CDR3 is TGTGCCAGCTCACTGGACACGCCCGGCACTGAAGCTTTCTTT. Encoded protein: CASSLDTPGTEAFF.

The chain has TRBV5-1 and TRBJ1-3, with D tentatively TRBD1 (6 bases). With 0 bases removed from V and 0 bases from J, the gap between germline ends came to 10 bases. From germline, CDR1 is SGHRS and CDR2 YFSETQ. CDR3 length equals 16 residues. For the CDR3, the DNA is TGCGCCAGCAGCTTGGAAGGGACACTCTCTGGAAACACCATATATTTT. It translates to CASSLEGTLSGNTIYF.

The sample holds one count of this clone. CDR3 amino acids: CASSHPSGGADTGELFF. DNA of the CDR3: TGTGCCAGCAGCCACCCTAGCGGGGGGGCCGACACCGGGGAGCTGTTTTTT. The chain is built from TRBV4-2 and TRBJ2-2, with 12 bases lining up with TRBD2. Trimming took 3 bases from V and 3 from J; bases not matched to a gene: 5. Germline CDR1 is LGHNA and CDR2 is YNFKEQ. The length of the CDR3 is 17 residues.

The CDR3 coding sequence is TGTGCCAGCAGCTCAGGGACTAGCGGGGGGGCCATGATAGATACGCAGTATTTT. As protein: CASSSGTSGGAMIDTQYF. The rearrangement joins TRBV7-6 to TRBJ2-3; 16 bases are shared with TRBD2. The CDR3 runs to 18 residues. Germline CDR1 reads SGHVS; CDR2 reads FNYEAQ. V was clipped by 4 bases and J by 5 bases; unmatched bases: 9.

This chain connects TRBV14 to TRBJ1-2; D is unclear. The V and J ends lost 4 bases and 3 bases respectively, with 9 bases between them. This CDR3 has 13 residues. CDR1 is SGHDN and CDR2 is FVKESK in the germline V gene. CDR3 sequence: CASSRPGDYGYTF. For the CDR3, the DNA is TGTGCCAGCAGCCGGCCAGGCGACTATGGCTACACCTTC.

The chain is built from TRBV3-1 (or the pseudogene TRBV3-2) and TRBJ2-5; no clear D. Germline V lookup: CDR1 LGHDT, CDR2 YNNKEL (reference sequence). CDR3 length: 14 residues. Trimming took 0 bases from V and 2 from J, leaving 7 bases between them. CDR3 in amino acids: CASSQDGLQETQYF. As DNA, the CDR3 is TGTGCCAGCAGCCAAGATGGGCTACAAGAGACCCAGTACTTC.

The CDR3: CASSSSAGTTRNEAFF. The CDR3 nucleotides read TGTGCCAGCAGCTCTTCGGCCGGGACAACCCGGAACGAAGCTTTCTTT. V usage is TRBV3-1 (or the pseudogene TRBV3-2) and J usage is TRBJ1-1; possibly TRBD1 for D (6 bases). This CDR3 has 16 residues. Germline V gene data show CDR1 as LGHDT and CDR2 as YNNKEL (reference sequence). V lost 5 bases to trimming and J lost 8 bases, with 24 bases between them.

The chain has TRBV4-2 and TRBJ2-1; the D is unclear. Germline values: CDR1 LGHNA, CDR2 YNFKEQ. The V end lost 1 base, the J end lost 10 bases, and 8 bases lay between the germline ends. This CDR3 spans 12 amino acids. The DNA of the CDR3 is TGTGCCAGCAGCCAAGGTTACAGAGAGCAGTTCTTC. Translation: CASSQGYREQFF.